This TCR beta chain emerged from a study of T cell responses to AZD1222 COVID-19 vaccine. The study's findings and limits: Spike-specific TCR depth and breadth grew after two AZD1222 doses. There were mostly white British donors and more females than males, and clonal diversity was possibly underestimated.

There are 15 residues in the CDR3. J was trimmed by 5 bases and V by 6 bases; bases with no gene match: 12. Looked up from germline, CDR1 is MNHEY and CDR2 is SVGEGT. Clones were read by immunoSEQ multiplex PCR, and TCRdb kept only the in-frame ones, dropping some. Found here are 100,000 to 130,000 clones, about 92% of them singletons; the top ten hold 8.5% to 10%. Comments on this clone: Its antigen is as yet unknown.

Sequences were derived from peripheral blood, sampled 28 days after the second AZD1222 dose. The origin of this receptor is an adult who received the AZD1222 COVID-19 vaccine. J is TRBJ2-7 and V is TRBV6-2 or TRBV6-3; TRBD2 matches at 8 bases. In DNA, the CDR3 is TGTGCCAGCAGCCCCGGAACGGGAGGGGTCAACGAGCAGTACTTC. Residues: CASSPGTGGVNEQYF.